Listed below are T cell receptor beta chains from one sample, sequenced in a study of radiation and T cells in renal cell carcinoma. Profiling relied on immunoSEQ multiplex PCR, and the TCRdb table lists in-frame clones only, not all of them. The sample holds 130,000 or so clones, 70% to 90% seen once. The starting material was blood, obtained from a patient whose treatment included radiotherapy and nephrectomy. Receptor source: a woman aged 45-59 years with renal cell carcinoma. The CDR3 runs from the conserved cysteine through the conserved F or W. The D gene is left open where the match is weak. Some rows have no size entry. The others give once, few or many, or a class for an expanded clone.

CDR3 | DNA | J | size | length | D | V
CASSESSGGEETQYF | TGTGCCAGCAGTGAGTCTAGCGGGGGAGAGGAGACCCAGTACTTC | TRBJ2-5 | - | 15 | TRBD2 | TRBV25-1
CASSLVLDVYNEQFF | TGCGCCAGCAGCTTGGTCCTTGACGTTTACAATGAGCAGTTCTTC | TRBJ2-1 | - | 15 | - | TRBV5-1
CASSYSGRVNTIYF | TGTGCCAGCAGTTACTCTGGCAGGGTGAACACCATATATTTT | TRBJ1-3 | - | 14 | - | TRBV6-6
CSVEQGYSTDTQYF | TGCAGCGTTGAACAGGGCTACAGCACAGATACGCAGTATTTT | TRBJ2-3 | - | 14 | - | TRBV29-1
CASSITGTGLYEKLFF | TGTGCCAGTAGTATAACAGGGACAGGGTTATATGAAAAACTGTTTTTT | TRBJ1-4 | once | 16 | TRBD1 | TRBV19
CASSYDRGSEKLFF | TGTGCCAGCAGTTACGACAGGGGAAGCGAAAAACTGTTTTTT | TRBJ1-4 | - | 14 | TRBD1 | TRBV6-5
CASRPDRAREYEQFF | TGTGCCAGTAGGCCCGACAGGGCACGTGAGTATGAGCAGTTCTTC | TRBJ2-1 | - | 15 | TRBD1 | TRBV19
CASSQFRGYGYTF | TGTGCCAGCAGCCAATTCAGGGGATATGGCTACACCTTC | TRBJ1-2 | few | 13 | - | TRBV14
CASSQGGGNEKLFF | TGTGCCAGCAGCCAAGGGGGCGGGAATGAAAAACTGTTTTTT | TRBJ1-4 | - | 14 | TRBD1 | TRBV7-6
CASSTGQGFGYTF | TGTGCCAGCAGTACCGGACAGGGGTTTGGCTACACCTTC | TRBJ1-2 | - | 13 | TRBD1 | TRBV6-1
CASSMGPTDTQYF | TGTGCCAGTAGTATGGGGCCTACAGATACGCAGTATTTT | TRBJ2-3 | - | 13 | - | TRBV19
CASSPPGRSNEQYF | TGTGCCAGCAGCCCGCCCGGACGGTCTAACGAGCAGTACTTC | TRBJ2-7 | - | 14 | - | TRBV9
CASSLGGQVYNEQFF | TGTGCCAGCAGCTTAGGGGGGCAAGTCTACAATGAGCAGTTCTTC | TRBJ2-1 | - | 15 | - | TRBV5-4
CASSYEGGRGEAFF | TGTGCCAGCAGTTACGAAGGGGGCCGGGGTGAAGCTTTCTTT | TRBJ1-1 | - | 14 | TRBD1 | TRBV6-5
CASSPDMGSTYEQYF | TGTGCCAGCAGTCCAGACATGGGATCCACCTACGAGCAGTACTTC | TRBJ2-7 | - | 15 | - | TRBV28
CASSIKGDQPQHF | TGTGCCAGCTCAATAAAGGGGGATCAGCCCCAGCATTTT | TRBJ1-5 | - | 13 | - | TRBV18
CASSQELGEAFF | TGCGCCAGCAGCCAGGAGCTAGGTGAAGCTTTCTTT | TRBJ1-1 | few | 12 | - | TRBV4-1
CSVVTFSYEQYF | TGCAGCGTTGTCACCTTCTCCTACGAGCAGTACTTC | TRBJ2-7 | once | 12 | - | TRBV29-1
CASSLYGGKGEQYF | TGTGCCAGCAGCTTATATGGGGGTAAGGGCGAGCAGTACTTC | TRBJ2-7 | - | 14 | - | TRBV11-3
CASSPQTSGYNEQFF | TGTGCCAGCAGCCCCCAGACTAGCGGGTACAATGAGCAGTTCTTC | TRBJ2-1 | - | 15 | TRBD2 | TRBV7-2
CASSATGLDQPQHF | TGTGCCAGTAGCGCAACAGGGTTGGATCAGCCCCAGCATTTT | TRBJ1-5 | - | 14 | - | TRBV19
CASSLPSGGIDTQYF | TGTGCCAGCAGCTTGCCTAGCGGGGGGATAGATACGCAGTATTTT | TRBJ2-3 | - | 15 | TRBD2 | TRBV5-6
CASSPRNEKLFF | TGTGCCAGTAGTCCCCGTAATGAAAAACTGTTTTTT | TRBJ1-4 | - | 12 | - | TRBV19
CASSTDRGAYNEQFF | TGTGCCAGCAGTACCGACAGGGGCGCCTACAATGAGCAGTTCTTC | TRBJ2-1 | - | 15 | TRBD1 | TRBV5-4
CASSGLGASYEQYF | TGCGCCAGCAGCGGATTGGGGGCCTCCTACGAGCAGTACTTC | TRBJ2-7 | - | 14 | - | TRBV5-1
CASSSSGTGRQPQHF | TGTGCCAGTAGTTCGTCCGGGACAGGGAGGCAGCCCCAGCATTTT | TRBJ1-5 | many | 15 | TRBD1 | TRBV19
CASSLASGDEQFF | TGTGCCAGCAGCTTGGCTAGCGGGGATGAGCAGTTCTTC | TRBJ2-1 | - | 13 | TRBD2 | TRBV5-4
CASRGQRNEKLFF | TGTGCCAGTAGGGGTCAGCGTAATGAAAAACTGTTTTTT | TRBJ1-4 | - | 13 | - | TRBV19
CASRWTSGSTDTQYF | TGTGCCAGCAGATGGACTAGCGGAAGCACAGATACGCAGTATTTT | TRBJ2-3 | - | 15 | TRBD2 | TRBV6-6
CASSPGGGVLGREQFF | TGCGCCAGCAGCCCGGGGGGCGGAGTCTTGGGGCGTGAGCAGTTCTTC | TRBJ2-1 | - | 16 | - | TRBV5-1
CASSLGSLVAGANVLTF | TGCGCCAGCAGCTTGGGGAGCCTCGTTGCAGGGGCCAACGTCCTGACTTTC | TRBJ2-6 | - | 17 | - | TRBV5-1
CAWSEGGSNQPQHF | TGTGCCTGGAGTGAAGGCGGGAGCAATCAGCCCCAGCATTTT | TRBJ1-5 | few | 14 | - | TRBV30
CASSYRGDEQYF | TGTGCCAGCAGTTATAGAGGGGACGAGCAGTACTTC | TRBJ2-7 | - | 12 | - | TRBV6-6
CASSLRATLNTEAFF | TGTGCCAGTAGTCTAAGGGCGACCCTGAACACTGAAGCTTTCTTT | TRBJ1-1 | few | 15 | - | TRBV19
CASSLADRSQETQYF | TGTGCCAGCAGCTTAGCGGACCGCTCACAAGAGACCCAGTACTTC | TRBJ2-5 | - | 15 | - | TRBV7-8
CASRHTTGTGPSKQYF | TGTGCCAGCAGACACACCACCGGGACAGGCCCTAGTAAGCAGTACTTC | TRBJ2-7 | - | 16 | TRBD1 | TRBV7-9
CASSQPGGYGYTF | TGTGCCAGCAGTCAGCCCGGGGGTTATGGCTACACCTTC | TRBJ1-2 | - | 13 | - | TRBV28
CASSYYNEQFF | TGTGCCAGCAGTTACTACAATGAGCAGTTCTTC | TRBJ2-1 | - | 11 | - | TRBV2
CASRGDYYEQYF | TGTGCCAGCAGGGGGGACTACTACGAGCAGTACTTC | TRBJ2-7 | - | 12 | TRBD2 | TRBV2
CASSVGPGYGNQPQHF | TGTGCCAGCAGCGTAGGGCCAGGATATGGCAATCAGCCCCAGCATTTT | TRBJ1-5 | - | 16 | - | TRBV9
CASSPRVSTNEKLFF | TGTGCCAGCAGCCCCAGGGTTTCAACTAATGAAAAACTGTTTTTT | TRBJ1-4 | - | 15 | - | TRBV7-9
CASSIGQFYEQYF | TGCGCCAGCAGCATTGGACAGTTCTACGAGCAGTACTTC | TRBJ2-7 | - | 13 | - | TRBV5-1
CASSGGAPLDGKLFF | TGTGCCAGCAGCGGCGGGGCGCCTCTGGACGGAAAACTGTTTTTT | TRBJ1-4 | - | 15 | - | TRBV5-6
CSVERNEQFF | TGCAGCGTTGAGCGGAATGAGCAGTTCTTC | TRBJ2-1 | - | 10 | - | TRBV29-1
CAWTKTGGDYEQYF | TGTGCCTGGACCAAGACAGGGGGCGATTACGAGCAGTACTTC | TRBJ2-7 | - | 14 | TRBD1 | TRBV30
CASSSRGITNTEAFF | TGTGCCAGCAGCTCTCGGGGGATTACGAACACTGAAGCTTTCTTT | TRBJ1-1 | few | 15 | - | TRBV7-9
CASSHGQGAGYGYTF | TGTGCCAGCAGCCATGGACAGGGGGCGGGGTATGGCTACACCTTC | TRBJ1-2 | - | 15 | TRBD1 | TRBV6-6
CASSQDRQGNYGYTF | TGCGCCAGCAGCCAAGACAGGCAGGGGAACTATGGCTACACCTTC | TRBJ1-2 | - | 15 | - | TRBV4-3
CSVRQGNTIYF | TGCAGCGTACGACAGGGAAACACCATATATTTT | TRBJ1-3 | few | 11 | - | TRBV29-1
CASSPDRYRNNEQFF | TGTGCCAGCAGCCCGGACAGGTACAGAAATAATGAGCAGTTCTTC | TRBJ2-1 | - | 15 | TRBD1 | TRBV6-5
CAGDEGLAGGQETQYF | TGTGCCGGGGATGAGGGACTAGCGGGGGGACAAGAGACCCAGTACTTC | TRBJ2-5 | once | 16 | TRBD2 | TRBV2
CASSQGDGPYEQYF | TGTGCCAGCAGCCAAGGGGACGGACCCTACGAGCAGTACTTC | TRBJ2-7 | - | 14 | - | TRBV4-2
CASSSRGGYTF | TGTGCCAGCAGCTCCCGGGGTGGCTACACCTTC | TRBJ1-2 | - | 11 | - | TRBV11-1
CASTPREGRQPQHF | TGTGCCAGTACCCCTCGCGAGGGCCGGCAGCCCCAGCATTTT | TRBJ1-5 | - | 14 | - | TRBV19
CSASWEYGYTF | TGCAGTGCTAGTTGGGAGTATGGCTACACCTTC | TRBJ1-2 | - | 11 | - | TRBV20-1
CASSESTGHQETQYF | TGTGCCAGCAGTGAAAGCACAGGCCACCAAGAGACCCAGTACTTC | TRBJ2-5 | - | 15 | - | TRBV2
CASSRTGTGNNEQFF | TGTGCCAGCAGCCGGACAGGGACGGGGAATAATGAGCAGTTCTTC | TRBJ2-1 | once | 15 | TRBD1 | TRBV14